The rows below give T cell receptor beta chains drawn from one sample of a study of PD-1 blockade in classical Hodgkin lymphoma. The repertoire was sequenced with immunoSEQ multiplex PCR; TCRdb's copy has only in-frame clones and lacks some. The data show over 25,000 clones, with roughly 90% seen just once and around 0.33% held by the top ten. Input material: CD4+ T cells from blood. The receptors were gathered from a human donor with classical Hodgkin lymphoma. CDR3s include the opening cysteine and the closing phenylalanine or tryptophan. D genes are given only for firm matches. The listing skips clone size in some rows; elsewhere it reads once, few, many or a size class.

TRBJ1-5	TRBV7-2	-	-	CASSLRGGNQPQHF	TGTGCCAGCAGCTTAAGGGGGGGCAACCAGCCCCAGCATTTT
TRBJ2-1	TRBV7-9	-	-	CASSRYEQFF	TGTGCCAGCAGCAGGTATGAGCAGTTCTTC
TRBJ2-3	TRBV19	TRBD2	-	CASSTGLASTDTQYF	TGTGCCAGTAGTACGGGACTAGCGAGCACAGATACGCAGTATTTT
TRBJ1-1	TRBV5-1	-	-	CASSLLGAEAFF	TGCGCCAGCAGCTTGTTGGGGGCGGAAGCTTTCTTT
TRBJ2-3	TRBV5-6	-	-	CASSLTTGDLAPDTQYF	TGTGCCAGCAGCTTGACGACGGGCGATCTAGCCCCAGATACGCAGTATTTT
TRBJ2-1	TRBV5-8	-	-	CASSASRGTVYNEQFF	TGTGCCAGCAGCGCCTCCCGCGGGACAGTTTACAATGAGCAGTTCTTC
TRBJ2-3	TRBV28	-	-	CASSKRQAPGAPMQYF	TGTGCCAGCAGCAAAAGACAAGCCCCCGGGGCGCCGATGCAGTATTTT
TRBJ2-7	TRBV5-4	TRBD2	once	CASSPGLAGSYEQYF	TGTGCCAGCAGCCCTGGACTAGCGGGCTCCTACGAGCAGTACTTC
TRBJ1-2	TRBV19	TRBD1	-	CASRSGQGILGGYTF	TGTGCCAGTCGGTCCGGACAGGGAATTCTAGGTGGCTACACCTTC
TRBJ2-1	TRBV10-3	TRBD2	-	CAISGGLAEGNEQFF	TGTGCCATCAGTGGTGGACTAGCGGAAGGTAATGAGCAGTTCTTC
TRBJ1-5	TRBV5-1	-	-	CASSLRPRGSGSNQPQHF	TGCGCCAGCAGCTTGCGGCCTCGGGGCAGCGGCAGCAATCAGCCCCAGCATTTT
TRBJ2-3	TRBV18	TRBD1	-	CASSEWTTGGSDTQYF	TGTGCCAGCTCTGAGTGGACAACAGGGGGCTCAGATACGCAGTATTTT
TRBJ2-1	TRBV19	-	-	CASSIPGRNEQFF	TGTGCCAGTAGTATACCAGGCCGTAATGAGCAGTTCTTC
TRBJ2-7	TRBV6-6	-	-	CASSRDSAYEQYF	TGTGCCAGCAGTAGGGACTCTGCCTACGAGCAGTACTTC
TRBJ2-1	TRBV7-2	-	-	CASSLVDPAYEQFF	TGTGCCAGCAGCTTAGTAGACCCGGCTTATGAGCAGTTCTTC
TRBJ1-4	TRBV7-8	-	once	CASSTDSNEKLFF	TGTGCCAGCAGCACCGACAGTAATGAAAAACTGTTTTTT
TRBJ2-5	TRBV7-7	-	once	CASSLTGGETQYF	TGTGCCAGCAGCTTAACCGGCGGGGAGACCCAGTACTTC
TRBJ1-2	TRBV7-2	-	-	CASSWAGVDGYTF	TGTGCCAGCAGCTGGGCGGGGGTCGATGGCTACACCTTC
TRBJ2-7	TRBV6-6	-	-	CASSYEAGYEQYF	TGTGCCAGCAGTTACGAGGCGGGGTACGAGCAGTACTTC
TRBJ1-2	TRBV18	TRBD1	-	CASSPRQGRMANYGYTF	TGTGCCAGCTCACCACGACAGGGGAGGATGGCTAACTATGGCTACACCTTC
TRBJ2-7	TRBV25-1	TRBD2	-	CASSQTGLAGVVYEQYF	TGTGCCAGCAGTCAAACGGGACTAGCGGGAGTAGTTTACGAGCAGTACTTC
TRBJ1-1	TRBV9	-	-	CASSVSQNTEAFF	TGTGCCAGCAGCGTTTCCCAGAACACTGAAGCTTTCTTT